This T cell receptor beta chain was identified in a study of blood T cell repertoires in COVID-19. For the study at large: Sites across the United States, Italy and Spain contributed samples from acute and convalescent COVID-19. Sources were T cells, B-cell-depleted T cells, or PBMCs; the material itself was cDNA or gDNA.

Only one count was recorded for this clone. This CDR3 has 18 amino acids. Trimming removed 1 base from V and 0 bases from J; junction bases left unmatched: 7. Per germline, CDR1 SGHTA and CDR2 FQGNSA. Study processing details: It was from reference gene primer amplification that nucleated cell counts were estimated. Method: immunoSEQ multiplex PCR; TCRdb's copy keeps in-frame clones and lacks some. For V, J and clone size, that table is used; D and trimming come from the DNA. This sample yields around 200,000 clones, of which roughly 76% are seen a single time; 5.1% belongs to the top ten. The source is a human donor in a cohort sampled during active COVID-19. Input material: peripheral blood. The chain links TRBV7-2 to TRBJ1-3; TRBD1 matches 9 bases. The CDR3 region is CASSLVGTGLDSGNTIYF. The CDR3 DNA reads as TGTGCCAGCAGCTTAGTGGGGACAGGGCTAGACTCTGGAAACACCATATATTTT.